This T cell receptor (beta chain) was sequenced for a study of CD8+ T cells in alopecia areata. Looking at the study overall: At a dose of 5 to 10 mg twice daily, oral tofacitinib was given to treated patients. People stayed on tofacitinib for 6 to 18 months, then stopped the drug for 6 months.

Treatment reported: oral pan-JAK inhibitor, 5-10 mg twice daily. On this clone: Its target is not known.

The CDR3 runs to 15 residues. Losses at the gene ends were 6 bases for V and 0 bases for J; bases not matched to a gene: 5. Germline lookup yields CDR1 SGHTA and CDR2 FQGNSA. The authors extracted RNA and reverse transcribed it into cDNA as the sequencing template. Assay: immunoSEQ multiplex PCR; the TCRdb copy retains only in-frame clones and omits some. The data show around 190,000 clones, more than 55% seen once. General study results and limits: Since there was just one nonresponder, nobody can yet say how baseline CD8+ expansion ties to response. Alphabeta T cells residing in normal skin are also sequenced in scalp samples.

The J gene is TRBJ2-7, the V gene TRBV7-2; 10 bases are a match to TRBD2. The receptor's source is a human donor with alopecia areata. Here the sequenced sample was CD4+ T cells sorted from blood, taken at week 4, from a patient treated with tofacitinib. The CDR3, as DNA: TGTGCCAGCAGACTAGCGGGACCGAGCTCCTACGAGCAGTACTTC. Its translation: CASRLAGPSSYEQYF.